Given below is one T cell receptor beta chain in context. No antigen is known for it. The record has no base qualities; no much larger clone is one base away. Reading the germline V gene gives CDR1 SQVTM and CDR2 ANQGSEA. The CDR3 runs 15 residues from the cysteine to the phenylalanine. Only the CDR3 DNA stays, 45 bases, in frame from base 1. V is pared back by 4 bases and J by 0 bases, with 13 bases lying between the germline termini. The entry originates in a study of quantifying T cell responses using KT2 cells (dated by TCRdb to the late 2010s). For context, the study as a whole: RNA was DNase-treated and reverse transcribed with TCR alpha and beta constant-region primers, mostly using SuperScript III. PCR2 was run as a SYBR Green qPCR and stopped at a predetermined fluorescence threshold to avoid over-amplification. Under optimum conditions, the efficiency of the T4 ligation step was estimated to be more than 9.5%.

Receptor libraries were prepared by UMI-ligation and nested PCR. A single-stranded oligonucleotide carrying the Illumina SP2 sequence and a UMI was ligated to the cDNA 3' end using T4 RNA ligase 1. PCR1 consisted of 4 cycles (98 degrees C 15 s, 69 degrees C 30 s, 72 degrees C 40 s), and for the beta primer an equimolar mix of RC1.1 and RC1.2 was used to cover TRBC1 and TRBC2. Starting at PCR2, the TCR alpha and beta chains were handled separately, and sample indices and Illumina adaptors were added. The UMI was composed of 12 random nucleotides, arranged as two hexamers separated by a spacer, and was positioned after an 8-base spacer. Libraries were sequenced on an Illumina MiSeq with v2 2x251 paired-end chemistry, typically 12 samples per run. To boost diversity, each sequencing library was supplemented with PhiX DNA at about 5-7%. The paper's data handling went like this. bcl2fastq converted raw reads to FASTQ, and Demultiplexor demultiplexed the reads by dual indices. V and J genes were assigned by Decombinator through tag matching, with a single base-pair mismatch permitted. UMIs were used by Collapsinator to correct both sequencing errors and frequency errors caused by PCR heterogeneity. CDR3Translator converted Decombinator identifiers to nucleotide sequence, translated to amino acids, and extracted CDR3 using C- and N-terminal motifs. A cluster of KT2 sequences sharing one unique molecular identifier was counted as one distinct KT2 TCR. The raw public data were reprocessed by TCRdb itself: fastp quality trimming at Q25, MiXCR clonotype calling, in-frame beta chains only. Identical CDR3 protein sequences are pooled into one entry, listed with their most common genes and DNA. These V and J calls originate from TCRdb's pipeline instead of the authors' own analysis. The sample contains 25,000 to 40,000 distinct CDR3 sequences, 10% of them found a single time. The ten biggest clones cover roughly 10% of the sample.

The investigation overall reported the following: The study did not include a side-by-side comparison of this pipeline with other TCR sequencing techniques. The numbers of KT2 alpha and beta sequences increased linearly with the number of input KT2 cells across several orders of magnitude. KT2 sequences were still detected at the lowest spike-in tested, roughly one KT2 cell per 100,000 PBMC. At very high KT2 spike-in numbers, detection of KT2 sequences reached saturation.

To test the sensitivity and accuracy of the pipeline, known numbers of KT2, a T cell clone whose TCR had already been sequenced, were spiked into unfractionated PBMC. A range of KT2-to-PBMC ratios was produced by mixing KT2 cells with a fixed number of PBMC. Sequenced material: PBMCs spiked with cells of the T cell clone KT2. This clonotype was obtained from a human donor. The chain links TRBV29-1 with TRBJ2-1, with the D gene not clear enough to name. The bases read TGCAGCGTTGTCTCGGGTGATCTCTCCTACAATGAGCAGTTCTTC. Its translation reads: CSVVSGDLSYNEQFF.